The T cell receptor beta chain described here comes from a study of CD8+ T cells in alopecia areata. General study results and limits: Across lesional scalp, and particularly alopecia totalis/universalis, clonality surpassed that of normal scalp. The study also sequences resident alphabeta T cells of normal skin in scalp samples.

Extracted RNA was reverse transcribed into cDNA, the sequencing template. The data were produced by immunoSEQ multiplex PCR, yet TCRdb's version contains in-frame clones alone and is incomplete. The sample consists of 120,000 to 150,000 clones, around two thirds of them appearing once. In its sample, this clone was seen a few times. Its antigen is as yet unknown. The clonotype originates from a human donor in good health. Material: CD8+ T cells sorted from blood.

The chain's CDR3 is CSASDPNTEAFF. The CDR3 DNA reads TGCAGCGCAAGTGACCCAAACACTGAAGCTTTCTTT. The chain has TRBV29-1 and TRBJ1-1; no firm D call. Germline CDR1 and CDR2: SQVTM and ANQGSEA. The CDR3 spans 12 residues. Trimming took off 7 bases at V and 2 bases at J, with 11 bases between the two ends. Full variable domain (missing parts from reference TRBV29-1 and TRBJ1-1): SAVISQKPSRDICQRGTSLTIQCQVDSQVTMMFWYRQQPGQSLTLIATANQGSEATYESGFVIDKFPISRPNLTFSTLTVSNMSPEDSSIYLCSASDPNTEAFFGQGTRLTVV.